The TCR beta chain described here comes from a study of cytomegalovirus exposure and HLA in healthy donors (dated by TCRdb to 2016 to 2017). The study in broad terms: According to a later analysis, the approximately 120 validation repertoires were produced on the same platform as the approximately 610 repertoires of the first cohort. The aim of the study was to test whether cataloging public T cell receptors could identify signatures of past pathogen exposure. Along with the approximately 600-subject first cohort, a separate validation cohort of some 130 different subjects was used. High-throughput TCR immunosequencing, statistical association of individual TCRs with disease status, and machine learning were combined to predict cytomegalovirus infection status. The paper's findings and limits, for the study overall: While some public TCRs were present in many individuals, most TCR sequences turned up only very rarely across donors. A few of the identified cytomegalovirus-associated TCR beta chains were confirmed in vitro to be specific for cytomegalovirus antigens. The classifier was reported to diagnose cytomegalovirus status with high specificity and sensitivity in both the original and validation cohorts. All 120 or so repertoires were used to score co-occurrence in the validation cohort in a later analysis, because that analysis had no HLA typing for the cohort. In the study, some 180 TCR beta chains were listed as associated with cytomegalovirus. The authors suggested that the approach could potentially be generalized to other disease states and immunological phenotypes. Subsequent analysis determined that TCRs grouped into clusters in the first cohort also showed a tendency toward co-occurrence across the 90 to 150 validation repertoires, and 85% to 95% of cluster scores exceeded 0.

CDR1 and CDR2 (SGDLS, YYNGEE) derive from the germline V gene. Counted from cysteine to phenylalanine, this CDR3 has 16 amino acids. The only DNA kept is the CDR3, 48 bases in frame from the first base. V and J lose 0 bases and 0 bases, and a span of 10 bases separates them. The donors belonged to the validation cohort of around 120 subjects, which was separate from the roughly 700-subject first cohort. For this clone: The target of this receptor is not known. No base quality information exists; no much larger clone differs at one position.

The library was built by means of the immunoSEQ multiplex PCR assay. The source study handled its data this way. A statistical classification framework was developed to diagnose cytomegalovirus status using the catalog of TCR beta chain sequences. The immuneACCESS repertoire file appears here via TCRdb, limited to in-frame rearrangements. These files lack a portion of the clones; in checked studies, under half of the deficit traces to unresolved V genes, and the cause of the others is not known. V and J calls and clone size are those listed in that table; D and trimming were worked out from the DNA. Here the sample has 200,000 or so clones; roughly 88% occur a single time. The ten largest clonotypes hold about an eighth of the sample.

The sequenced sample was PBMCs. The rearrangement joined TRBV9 to TRBJ1-3; too little of a D gene remains to name it. The source is a woman aged 25 to 39 in good health and CMV-seropositive. The nucleotide sequence reads TGTGCCAGCAGCGTAGGGGTTAGACTCTCTGGAAACACCATATATTTT. The translation is CASSVGVRLSGNTIYF.